The clone carrying this T cell receptor beta chain has just a few counts. What it binds is unknown. These data originate in a study of beta chain features in type 1 diabetes. Study findings and constraints: Shortening of TCRB CDR3s, moderate but significant, appeared in all four CD4+ subsets of Type 1 diabetes patients.

As every portion of the isolated RNA was reverse transcribed, the sequencing read expressed TCRB transcripts. Only in-frame clones appear in the TCRdb table, and some are missing; sequencing was by immunoSEQ multiplex PCR. The sample has roughly 150,000 clones; approximately 8.4% are singletons. Trimming cost V 5 bases and J 6 bases; bases outside gene matches: 4. The CDR3 is made up of 15 amino acids. CDR1 is SGHNT, CDR2 YENEEA, per germline. This clonotype was obtained from a man younger than 30 with type 1 diabetes. The sample consisted of central memory CD4+ T cells from blood. V usage is TRBV11-3 and J usage is TRBJ2-1; 13 bases map to TRBD2. CDR3 nucleotides: TGTGCCAGCAGCCCAAGGACTAGCGGGGGCAATGAGCAGTTCTTC. Translating gives CASSPRTSGGNEQFF.